Listed here are 10 T cell receptor beta chains from one sample, sequenced in a study of blood T cells in healthy people across ages. A second PCR of about 7 to 12 cycles used a sample-barcoded 5' primer and a J-beta primer mix. TCRdb passed the 5' RACE reads through MiXCR, listing each CDR3 protein once. The sample carries around 1.1 million distinct CDR3 sequences, more than 30% recorded once. Sequenced: blood. The receptors were sampled from a man between 18 and 35 years old in good health.

The J gene is TRBJ1-1, the V gene TRBV9; 8 bases align to TRBD1. Trimming cost V 3 bases and J 5 bases; bases outside gene matches: 6. The CDR3 totals 14 residues. In germline, CDR1 is SGDLS, CDR2 YYNGEE. The DNA for the CDR3 is TGTGCCAGCAGCGGTTACAGGGGGGAAACTGAAGCTTTCTTT. This gives the protein CASSGYRGETEAFF.

The chain is built from TRBV28 and TRBJ1-5; D not resolved. This CDR3 comprises 14 residues. The V and J ends lost 0 bases and 7 bases respectively, with 10 bases between them. Per germline, CDR1 MDHEN and CDR2 SYDVKM. The DNA for the CDR3 is TGTGCCAGCAGTTTATGGGGTTCGGGGCAGCCCCAGCATTTT. Translating it yields CASSLWGSGQPQHF. Using reference TRBV28 and TRBJ1-5 for the parts outside the CDR3, the full variable domain is DVKVTQSSRYLVKRTGEKVFLECVQDMDHENMFWYRQDPGLGLRLIYFSYDVKMKEKGDIPEGYSVSREKKERFSLILESASTNQTSMYLCASSLWGSGQPQHFGDGTRLSIL.

The chain employs TRBV14 and TRBJ2-1; D is unresolved. V was trimmed by 2 bases and J by 9 bases, leaving 11 bases between them. Germline V gene lookup returns CDR1 SGHDN and CDR2 FVKESK. This CDR3 spans 13 amino acids. In DNA, the CDR3 is TGTGCCAGCAGCCAAATCGTGGGTGGTGAGCAGTTCTTC. It codes for CASSQIVGGEQFF.

The rearrangement joins TRBV20-1 to TRBJ2-7; D perhaps matches TRBD1 (6 bases). Trimming shortened V by 6 bases and J by 4 bases, and 19 bases separated the two germline ends. There are 14 residues in the CDR3. Germline assignment: CDR1 DFQATT and CDR2 SNEGSKA (reference sequence). The CDR3, as DNA: TGCAGTGCCGGACGAATGGGGGCTATGTACGAGCAGTACTTC. Translated, it gives CSAGRMGAMYEQYF.

V and J are TRBV9 and TRBJ2-7, with 8 nucleotides matching TRBD1. The CDR3 contains 15 residues. Germline trimming cut 2 bases from V and 3 bases from J; bases unmatched to any gene: 7. CDR1 is SGDLS, CDR2 YYNGEE, per germline. The CDR3 sequence is CASSVATGVVYEQYF. DNA of the CDR3: TGTGCCAGCAGCGTCGCGACAGGGGTGGTCTACGAGCAGTACTTC.

V gene TRBV4-2 combines with J gene TRBJ2-7; 10 positions match TRBD1. J lost 6 bases, V lost 4 bases, and 12 bases had no gene match. Looked up from germline, CDR1 is LGHNA and CDR2 is YNFKEQ. The CDR3 extends over 16 amino acids. The CDR3 sequence is CASSPSSGQGRLEQYF. The CDR3 DNA sequence: TGTGCCAGCAGCCCAAGTTCGGGACAGGGGAGGCTCGAGCAGTACTTC.

There are a few counts of this clonotype. The chain has TRBV29-1 and TRBJ2-3, with a possible D match to TRBD2 (6 bases). Trimming left V 6 bases short and J 4 bases short, with 14 bases between. Germline CDR1 is SQVTM and CDR2 is ANQGSEA. The CDR3 is 13 residues long. CDR3 in amino acids: CSVREGGADTQYF. The CDR3 region has the DNA TGCAGCGTCCGTGAGGGAGGAGCAGATACGCAGTATTTT.

CDR3 nucleotides: TGCAGCGTTGATCCTGTGGACAGGGGGGTCAATGAGCAGTTCTTC. It codes for CSVDPVDRGVNEQFF. V and J are TRBV29-1 and TRBJ2-1; TRBD1 matches at 10 bases. V lost 3 bases and J lost 6; bases outside the gene matches: 8. The CDR3 runs 15 residues. Germline CDR1 and CDR2: SQVTM and ANQGSEA.

The CDR3 sequence is CASSALTSGGGSGELFF. DNA for the CDR3: TGTGCCAGCAGCGCCTTGACTAGCGGGGGAGGTTCCGGGGAGCTGTTTTTT. The gene calls are TRBV9 and TRBJ2-2, with TRBD2 matching 12 bases. V was clipped by 3 bases and J by 6 bases; unmatched bases: 9. Looked up from germline, CDR1 is SGDLS and CDR2 is YYNGEE. This CDR3 region has 17 residues.

The chain uses TRBV27 and TRBJ2-7, with 11 bases lining up with TRBD1. Per germline, CDR1 MNHEY and CDR2 SMNVEV (reference sequence). This CDR3 has 14 amino acids. V lost 6 bases and J lost 5; bases outside the gene matches: 6. The CDR3 here is CASRGTGGYNEQYF. The CDR3 DNA reads TGTGCCAGCAGAGGGACAGGGGGGTACAACGAGCAGTACTTC.